These 14 T cell receptor beta chains came from one sample sequenced in a study of shared clonotypes between healthy human individuals. The repertoire was sequenced with immunoSEQ multiplex PCR; TCRdb's copy has only in-frame clones and lacks some. The table shows 1,500,000 or so clones, with 98% occurring only once. Sequences were obtained from naive CD4+ T cells sorted from blood. As to subset: CD45RA+ positively selected. These receptors were obtained from a man aged 25-45 years in good health.

This rearrangement joins TRBV6-5 to TRBJ1-1, with D unclear. V shed 4 bases and J shed 11 bases, with 17 bases lying between them. The germline CDR1 and CDR2 sequences are MNHEY and SVGAGI. This CDR3 has 13 amino acids. DNA for the CDR3: TGTGCCAGCAGTTTATTTTTGAGTGGCGTCGCTTTCTTT. It encodes CASSLFLSGVAFF.

J is TRBJ2-7 and V is TRBV16; 15 bases map to TRBD2. J lost 0 bases, V lost 3 bases, and 0 bases had no gene match. Per the germline V gene, CDR1 is KGHSY and CDR2 is FQNENV. The CDR3 extends over 16 amino acids. The CDR3 DNA follows: TGTGCCAGCAGCCAGGGACTAGCGGGAGGCTCCTACGAGCAGTACTTC. Residues: CASSQGLAGGSYEQYF.

This chain uses TRBV5-1 with TRBJ2-1; 8 nucleotides align to TRBD1. From germline, CDR1 is SGHRS and CDR2 YFSETQ. This CDR3 region has 17 residues. Germline trimming cut 0 bases from V and 2 bases from J; bases unmatched to any gene: 7. The CDR3 DNA follows: TGCGCCAGCAGCTTGGCCCCCTTCAGGGGGCCCTACAATGAGCAGTTCTTC. It translates to CASSLAPFRGPYNEQFF.

The chain is built from TRBV5-1 and TRBJ2-6, with unresolved D. Trimming took off 4 bases at V and 0 bases at J, with 17 bases between the two ends. CDR1 is SGHRS and CDR2 is YFSETQ in the germline V gene. This CDR3 is 18 amino acids long. CDR3 residues: CASSRLAGESSGANVLTF. The CDR3 DNA reads as TGCGCCAGCAGCCGCCTGGCCGGTGAGAGCTCTGGGGCCAACGTCCTGACTTTC.

The chain joins TRBV18 to TRBJ2-2; 8 bases fit TRBD1. The CDR3 has 15 residues. V dropped 4 bases and J dropped 6; count of bases not matched to a gene: 7. CDR1 is KGHSH and CDR2 is LQKENI in the germline V gene. The CDR3 sequence is CASSLTTGEAGELFF. The CDR3 DNA reads TGTGCCAGCTCACTGACGACAGGGGAGGCCGGGGAGCTGTTTTTT.

As DNA, the CDR3 is TGTGCCAGCAGTTTAAGCGGGGAATGGTACGAGCAGTACTTC. This sequence encodes CASSLSGEWYEQYF. The chain joins TRBV27 to TRBJ2-7; 7 bases are a match to TRBD2. The V and J ends lost 2 bases and 4 bases, in that order; junction bases with no gene match: 5. CDR3 length equals 14 residues. The germline V gene has CDR1 MNHEY and CDR2 SMNVEV (reference sequence).

V and J are TRBV11-3 and TRBJ2-2; D is unresolved. Germline V gives CDR1 SGHNT, CDR2 YENEEA. V was shortened by 3 bases and J by 5 bases, with 4 bases between the two germline ends. The CDR3 has 12 residues. The CDR3 DNA is TGTGCCAGCAGCTTTTGGACCGGGGAGCTGTTTTTT. Amino acids: CASSFWTGELFF.

The chain couples TRBV7-8 to TRBJ2-1; tentative D call: TRBD1 (5 bases). Looked up from germline, CDR1 is SGHVS and CDR2 is FQNEAQ. There are 16 residues in the CDR3. V was trimmed by 2 bases and J by 0 bases, leaving 11 bases between them. The CDR3 loop is CASSLRRQPSYNEQFF. The CDR3 nucleotides are TGTGCCAGCAGCTTAAGGCGACAGCCCTCCTACAATGAGCAGTTCTTC.

The chain joins TRBV7-2 to TRBJ2-7, with D hard to call. The CDR3 covers 13 residues. Between the trimmed V and J ends, which lost 5 bases and 2 bases, there was a span of 10 bases. Germline V gives CDR1 SGHTA, CDR2 FQGNSA. As DNA, the CDR3 is TGTGCCAGCAGCCCCGCTTTAGCCTACGAGCAGTACTTC. Translated, it gives CASSPALAYEQYF.

This chain joins TRBV7-2 and TRBJ2-1; 11 bases agree with TRBD2. Germline assignment: CDR1 SGHTA and CDR2 FQGNSA. The CDR3 is 15 residues long. The V and J ends lost 5 bases and 9 bases, in that order; junction bases with no gene match: 9. The CDR3 loop is CASSRRLAGNSEQFF. CDR3 nucleotides: TGTGCCAGCAGCCGCAGACTAGCGGGAAATAGTGAGCAGTTCTTC.

The chain joins TRBV5-4 to TRBJ1-1; a possible D gene is TRBD1 (6 bases). The CDR3 contains 14 residues. The ends were cut back, 5 bases at V and 5 bases at J, with 16 bases in the middle. CDR1 is SGHNT, CDR2 YYREEE, per germline (reference sequence). This chain's CDR3 is CASSGPQGSTEAFF. In DNA form, the CDR3 reads TGTGCCAGCAGTGGACCACAGGGTAGTACTGAAGCTTTCTTT.

V is TRBV18 and J is TRBJ2-5, with D possibly matching TRBD2 (5 bases). Germline V gives CDR1 KGHSH, CDR2 LQKENI. This CDR3 contains 17 residues. Trimming removed 3 bases at V and 2 bases at J, with 19 bases between. As DNA, the CDR3 is TGTGCCAGCTCACCGATTACCGGACTGCCAGTACAAGAGACCCAGTACTTC. Its translation: CASSPITGLPVQETQYF.

The V and J genes are TRBV6-1 and TRBJ2-3; D ambiguous. CDR3 size: 14 residues. V was clipped by 5 bases and J by 2 bases, with 11 bases between them. The germline V gene encodes CDR1 MNHNS and CDR2 SASEGT. CDR3 nucleotide sequence: TGTGCCAGCAGTTTAGAAAGGTTCACAGATACGCAGTATTTT. The encoded protein is CASSLERFTDTQYF.

The J gene is TRBJ2-2, the V gene TRBV11-2; D gene ambiguous. This CDR3 is 16 amino acids long. V was trimmed by 2 bases and J by 4 bases, leaving 14 bases between them. Germline V CDR1 and CDR2: SGHAT, FQNNGV. The CDR3 here is CASSLPTYTATGELFF. Here the CDR3 DNA reads TGTGCCAGCAGCTTACCAACTTATACAGCCACCGGGGAGCTGTTTTTT. The variable domain in full, completed from reference TRBV11-2 and TRBJ2-2, reads EAGVAQSPRYKIIEKRQSVAFWCNPISGHATLYWYQQILGQGPKLLIQFQNNGVVDDSQLPKDRFSAERLKGVDSTLKIQPAKLEDSAVYLCASSLPTYTATGELFFGEGSRLTVL.